These 2 T cell receptor beta chains share one sample of origin, sequenced in a study of early T cells in non-severe SARS-CoV-2 infection. One entry per CDR3 protein results from TCRdb running MiXCR on the 5' RACE reads. The sample yields 60,000 or so distinct CDR3 sequences, roughly 12% seen once. Sequencing used whole blood. These receptors all come from an adult who was a healthcare worker with PCR-confirmed SARS-CoV-2 infection or an uninfected control (not recorded which).

The chain uses TRBV3-1 and TRBJ1-5; D is unresolved. Germline CDR1 reads LGHDT; CDR2 reads YNNKEL (reference sequence). Between the trimmed V and J ends, which lost 2 bases and 8 bases, there was a span of 10 bases. The CDR3 is 13 amino acids. The CDR3 loop is CASSQMTSEPQHF. As DNA, the CDR3 is TGTGCCAGCAGCCAAATGACGAGTGAGCCCCAGCATTTT.

This clonotype was seen more than once but under ten times. The chain has TRBV6-1 and TRBJ2-3; D perhaps matches TRBD2 (5 bases). Germline V lookup: CDR1 MNHNS, CDR2 SASEGT. The ends were cut back, 7 bases at V and 5 bases at J, with 13 bases in the middle. The CDR3 has 13 amino acids. DNA of the CDR3: TGTGCCAGCACCCGGGGTCGGGGAGATACGCAGTATTTT. It translates to CASTRGRGDTQYF.